This record concerns one T cell receptor (beta chain) sequence. The antigen is not known. In TCRdb, the reads were re-called with MiXCR into one record per CDR3 protein. The data show 200,000 to 300,000 distinct CDR3 sequences, approximately 9% seen once. The sample is drawn from a study of T cell repertoires in cytomegalovirus infection. Whole-study context: The public TCR beta signatures pointed to both CMV infection and matching HLA type. General study results and limits: In two of eight donors, the top clonotype was HLA-C-restricted CMV-specific. There were carriers of CMV plus the relevant HLA, and cumulative public TCR beta family frequency identified them.

This CDR3 is 14 amino acids long. The V gene's germline CDR1 is SGHTA and CDR2 FQGNSA. Trimming removed 6 bases from V and 3 bases from J, with 9 bases in between. This sequence joins TRBV7-2 and TRBJ1-6, with TRBD1 as a possible D gene (6 bases). The clonotype comes from a human donor in good health (CMV status not recorded). Some clones in this sample may be carry-over from other donors' samples. Sequenced: PBMCs. The CDR3 DNA reads TGTGCCAGCAGTCGACAGGACTATAATTCACCCCTCCACTTT. Amino acids: CASSRQDYNSPLHF.